The 21 T cell receptor beta chains below all came from one sample that was sequenced in a study of PD-1 blockade in classical Hodgkin lymphoma. With no exception, relapse followed autologous stem cell transplantation in all patients, and brentuximab vedotin exposure varied. Sequencing used immunoSEQ multiplex PCR; TCRdb keeps in-frame clones, though not all of them. The table includes 9,000 to 13,000 clones, roughly three quarters detected once. The source material was peripheral blood mononuclear cells (PBMCs), sampled at baseline. Receptor source: a human donor with classical Hodgkin lymphoma.

V and J are TRBV7-1 and TRBJ1-1; D gene uncertain. TRBV7-1 is reported as an ORF; its role is uncertain. Deletions cut 2 bases from V and 2 bases from J, with 9 bases between. The CDR3 loop spans 14 amino acids. CDR3 bases: TGTGCCAGCAGCTCAAGTTGGGGAAACACTGAAGCTTTCTTT. Amino acid sequence: CASSSSWGNTEAFF.

This clone is medium-sized by share. The chain has TRBV4-1 and TRBJ2-1; perhaps TRBD1 as D (5 bases). The CDR3 is made up of 17 amino acids. Germline V gene data show CDR1 as MGHRA and CDR2 as YSYEKL. Trimming removed 1 base at V and 8 bases at J, with 21 bases between. The CDR3 bases are TGCGCCAGCAGCCAAGCCCGCGACCCATCAAACAGGCATGAGCAGTTCTTC. Its translation: CASSQARDPSNRHEQFF.

As DNA, the CDR3 is TGCGCCAGCAGCTTGGCTACGGACACTGAAGCTTTCTTT. Its protein product is CASSLATDTEAFF. The genes are TRBV4-1 and TRBJ1-1; D gene uncertain. V shed 5 bases and J shed 3 bases, with 10 bases lying between them. The CDR3 has 13 amino acids. Germline lookup yields CDR1 MGHRA and CDR2 YSYEKL.

This clone was observed a single time. The chain joins TRBV6-5 to TRBJ1-1; perhaps TRBD1 as D (5 bases). The germline CDR1 and CDR2 sequences are MNHEY and SVGAGI. Trimming stripped 6 bases from V and 4 bases from J, with 15 bases between. This CDR3 has 14 amino acids. The CDR3 DNA is TGTGCCAGCAGAGACACGACGGGGGGCACTGAAGCTTTCTTT. It codes for CASRDTTGGTEAFF.

This clone was seen more than once but under ten times. The V call is TRBV29-1, the J call TRBJ2-3; 9 nucleotides line up with TRBD1. This CDR3 comprises 14 residues. Germline CDR1 is SQVTM and CDR2 is ANQGSEA. With 3 bases clipped from V and 1 base from J, the junction kept 2 bases outside the gene matches. The DNA of the CDR3 is TGCAGCGTTGACTGGGACAGGGGCACAGATACGCAGTATTTT. It translates to CSVDWDRGTDTQYF.

The chain is built from TRBV7-2 and TRBJ1-3; no clear D gene. Germline values: CDR1 SGHTA, CDR2 FQGNSA. The CDR3 extends over 15 amino acids. V lost 5 bases and J 0 bases, leaving 11 bases between the germline ends. The CDR3 reads CASSNTGYSGNTIYF. The CDR3 DNA is TGTGCCAGCAGCAATACGGGTTACTCTGGAAACACCATATATTTT. The variable domain in full, completed from reference TRBV7-2 and TRBJ1-3, reads GAGVSQSPSNKVTEKGKDVELRCDPISGHTALYWYRQSLGQGLEFLIYFQGNSAPDKSGLPSDRFSAERTGGSVSTLTIQRTQQEDSAVYLCASSNTGYSGNTIYFGEGSWLTVV.

The chain employs TRBV5-4 and TRBJ2-4; 15 bases align to TRBD2. Per the germline V gene, CDR1 is SGHNT and CDR2 is YYREEE (reference sequence). V gave up 4 bases and J gave up 8 bases; unmatched junction bases: 7. The CDR3 consists of 16 residues. The CDR3 here is CASSEGLAGGEDIQYF. The CDR3, as DNA: TGTGCCAGCAGCGAAGGACTAGCGGGAGGGGAGGACATTCAGTACTTC.

This chain links TRBV18 with TRBJ2-7, with D maybe TRBD2 (6 bases). V lost 3 bases and J 5 bases, leaving 8 bases between the germline ends. The CDR3 contains 12 residues. The V gene's germline CDR1 is KGHSH and CDR2 LQKENI. As DNA, the CDR3 is TGTGCCAGCTCACCGGAGGGGCACGAGCAGTACTTC. This sequence encodes CASSPEGHEQYF.

V gene TRBV27 combines with J gene TRBJ1-1, with TRBD1 matching over 8 bases. This CDR3 has 16 amino acids. V shed 4 bases and J 0 bases; nucleotides not matched to a gene: 7. CDR1 is MNHEY, CDR2 SMNVEV, per germline (reference sequence). For the CDR3, the DNA is TGTGCCAGCAGTTCTAGGGACAGGTGGGTGAACACTGAAGCTTTCTTT. Translation: CASSSRDRWVNTEAFF.

The J gene is TRBJ2-4, the V gene TRBV5-4; no clear D gene. Trimming left V 4 bases short and J 1 base short, with 9 bases between. Germline V lookup: CDR1 SGHNT, CDR2 YYREEE (reference sequence). CDR3 length: 14 amino acids. CDR3 DNA: TGTGCCAGCAGCGTGGGTGAGGCCAAAAACATTCAGTACTTC. Amino acids: CASSVGEAKNIQYF.

The J gene is TRBJ1-5, the V gene TRBV30; D not resolved. CDR1 is GTSNPN, CDR2 SVGIG, per germline (reference sequence). The CDR3 loop spans 16 amino acids. V was shortened by 3 bases and J by 2 bases, with 17 bases between the two germline ends. This chain's CDR3 is CAWREPRRGGNQPQHF. In DNA, the CDR3 is TGTGCCTGGAGGGAACCCCGGAGAGGTGGCAATCAGCCCCAGCATTTT.

The chain has TRBV6-4 and TRBJ1-2; 7 bases agree with TRBD1. V lost 4 bases and J lost 3; bases outside the gene matches: 8. This CDR3 region has 15 residues. In germline, CDR1 is MRHNA, CDR2 SNTAGT. CDR3 residues: CASSAQTGTHYGYTF. The DNA for the CDR3 is TGTGCCAGCAGTGCCCAGACAGGGACACACTATGGCTACACCTTC.

The chain is built from TRBV2 and TRBJ2-7, with TRBD1 as a possible D gene (6 bases). Between the trimmed V and J ends, which lost 6 bases and 2 bases, there was a span of 17 bases. Germline CDR1 is SNHLY and CDR2 is FYNNEI. There are 15 residues in the CDR3. CDR3 sequence: CASSDTQGSAYEQYF. The CDR3 DNA reads TGTGCCAGCAGCGACACCCAGGGGTCAGCCTACGAGCAGTACTTC.

V is TRBV7-8 and J is TRBJ1-2, with 9 bases fitting TRBD1. CDR1 and CDR2 (germline): SGHVS, FQNEAQ. CDR3 size: 17 residues. Trimming removed 0 bases from V and 2 bases from J; junction bases left unmatched: 7. The CDR3 reads CASSLAPPGQGNYGYTF. CDR3 bases: TGTGCCAGCAGCTTAGCCCCACCGGGACAGGGAAACTATGGCTACACCTTC.

The chain joins TRBV18 to TRBJ2-7, with TRBD2 matching over 9 bases. The germline V gene encodes CDR1 KGHSH and CDR2 LQKENI. The length of the CDR3 is 13 residues. V dropped 5 bases and J dropped 5; count of bases not matched to a gene: 4. As DNA, the CDR3 is TGTGCCAGCTCATCGACTAGCGGAAACGAGCAGTACTTC. Encoded protein: CASSSTSGNEQYF.

This clone was seen just once. This rearrangement joins TRBV25-1 to TRBJ1-1; D gene uncertain. This CDR3 contains 16 residues. Deletions cut 1 base from V and 3 bases from J, with 15 bases between. Germline values: CDR1 MGHDK, CDR2 SYGVNS. Here the CDR3 DNA reads TGTGCCAGCAGTGAATTTAGGCGAAGGGCCGACACTGAAGCTTTCTTT. Translation gives CASSEFRRRADTEAFF. The complete variable domain, with remaining parts taken from reference TRBV25-1 and TRBJ1-1, reads EADIYQTPRYLVIGTGKKITLECSQTMGHDKMYWYQQDPGMELHLIHYSYGVNSTEKGDLSSESTVSRIRTEHFPLTLESARPSHTSQYLCASSEFRRRADTEAFFGQGTRLTVV.

The chain links TRBV13 to TRBJ2-3; 10 nucleotides align to TRBD2. The CDR3 runs to 15 residues. With 4 bases clipped from V and 5 bases from J, the junction kept 6 bases outside the gene matches. Germline-derived CDR1 and CDR2 are PRHDT and FYEKMQ (reference sequence). Here the CDR3 reads CASSWASGSLDTQYF. The DNA of the CDR3 is TGTGCCAGCAGCTGGGCTAGCGGGAGTTTAGATACGCAGTATTTT. Looking up the rest from reference TRBV13 and TRBJ2-3 gives the full variable domain: AAGVIQSPRHLIKEKRETATLKCYPIPRHDTVYWYQQGPGQDPQFLISFYEKMQSDKGSIPDRFSAQQFSDYHSELNMSSLELGDSALYFCASSWASGSLDTQYFGPGTRLTVL.

V and J are TRBV21-1 and TRBJ1-5. TRBV21-1 is annotated as a pseudogene. The CDR3 runs 16 residues. The chain's CDR3 is CASSKGKGYRTQPQHF. CDR3 in DNA: TGTGCCAGCAGCAAGGGGAAAGGGTATAGGACTCAGCCCCAGCATTTT.

Note on this clone: The junction differs from germline at one of its ends, possibly a read error. V and J are TRBV7-8 and TRBJ1-5; 9 bases agree with TRBD1. Germline assignment: CDR1 SGHVS and CDR2 FQNEAQ. The CDR3 consists of 13 residues. The CDR3 region is CASSSGTGFSSNF. The DNA for the CDR3 is TGTGCCAGCAGCTCAGGGACAGGGTTTTCCAGCAATTTT.

The V call is TRBV9, the J call TRBJ2-1, with a weak D call TRBD1 (6 bases). From germline, CDR1 is SGDLS and CDR2 YYNGEE. V lost 0 bases and J lost 3, with 13 bases in between. The CDR3 extends over 16 amino acids. CDR3 DNA: TGTGCCAGCAGCGTAGAAGGGGGAACCGTCTACAATGAGCAGTTCTTC. Its translation is CASSVEGGTVYNEQFF. The full variable domain, completed using reference TRBV9 and TRBJ2-1, is DSGVTQTPKHLITATGQRVTLRCSPRSGDLSVYWYQQSLDQGLQFLIQYYNGEERAKGNILERFSAQQFPDLHSELNLSSLELGDSALYFCASSVEGGTVYNEQFFGPGTRLTVL.

The chain carries TRBV11-2 and TRBJ2-3; no firm D call. V was pared by 0 bases and J by 2 bases, with 12 bases between. The germline V gene has CDR1 SGHAT and CDR2 FQNNGV. This CDR3 is built from 16 residues. CDR3 residues: CASSLDDGGNTDTQYF. CDR3 DNA sequence: TGTGCCAGCAGCTTAGATGATGGCGGAAACACAGATACGCAGTATTTT.